This T cell receptor beta chain was profiled in a study of cytomegalovirus exposure and HLA in healthy donors. Broader study findings: In terms of immune exposure information, only CMV serostatus was available. HLA alleles were associated with 16,000 or so TCR beta sequences in a later analysis at 0.05 false discovery rate.

Use of 60 Vbeta and 13 Jbeta primers characterized the PCR. Here immunoSEQ multiplex PCR was the method, and the copy in TCRdb shows in-frame clones only, minus some. Among 50,000 or so clones listed, around 70% were seen once. Remarks on this clone: Its matching antigen is unknown.

Regarding donors, all were healthy bone marrow donors. V lost 7 bases to trimming and J lost 6 bases, with 11 bases between them. The length of the CDR3 is 11 residues. CDR1 SQVTM and CDR2 ANQGSEA come from the germline V gene. The sequenced sample was PBMCs. The chain uses TRBV29-1 and TRBJ2-3, with D possibly TRBD2 on 5 matching bases. The clonotype originates from a woman aged 45-59 years in good health and CMV-seronegative. CDR3: CSDRTGDTQYF. The CDR3 region has the DNA TGCAGCGATAGGACGGGGGATACGCAGTATTTT.